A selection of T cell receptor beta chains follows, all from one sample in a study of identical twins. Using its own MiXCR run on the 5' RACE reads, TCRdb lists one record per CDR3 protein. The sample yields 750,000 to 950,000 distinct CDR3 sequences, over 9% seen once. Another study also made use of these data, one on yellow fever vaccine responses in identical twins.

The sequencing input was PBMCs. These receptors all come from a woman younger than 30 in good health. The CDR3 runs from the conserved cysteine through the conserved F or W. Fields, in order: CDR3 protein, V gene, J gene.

CDR3aa: CASSASGGARDTQYF
v_gene: TRBV9
j_gene: TRBJ2-3

CDR3aa: CATSRDRSYNEQFF
v_gene: TRBV15
j_gene: TRBJ2-1

CDR3aa: CSAREGRGRHTEAFF
v_gene: TRBV20-1
j_gene: TRBJ1-1

CDR3aa: CASSFLGFSTDTQYF
v_gene: TRBV11-2
j_gene: TRBJ2-3

CDR3aa: CASKVASYNEQFF
v_gene: TRBV3-1
j_gene: TRBJ2-1

CDR3aa: CASSRGLGAKNIQYF
v_gene: TRBV12-3/TRBV12-4
j_gene: TRBJ2-4

CDR3aa: CSARDTGQKETQYF
v_gene: TRBV20-1
j_gene: TRBJ2-5

CDR3aa: CASSYSRAAIYEQYF
v_gene: TRBV6-5
j_gene: TRBJ2-7

CDR3aa: CATSVGNTEAFF
v_gene: TRBV15
j_gene: TRBJ1-1

CDR3aa: CASGQNSYNEQFF
v_gene: TRBV2
j_gene: TRBJ2-1

CDR3aa: CASSTPDSYTEAFF
v_gene: TRBV28
j_gene: TRBJ1-1

CDR3aa: CASSPRTVSNQPQHF
v_gene: TRBV7-8
j_gene: TRBJ1-5

CDR3aa: CASTPTGGNEQFF
v_gene: TRBV12-3/TRBV12-4
j_gene: TRBJ2-1

CDR3aa: CASSYGLAGMETQYF
v_gene: TRBV28
j_gene: TRBJ2-5

CDR3aa: CASREIRGDTQYF
v_gene: TRBV6-1
j_gene: TRBJ2-3

CDR3aa: CASSSGMGGGYNEQFF
v_gene: TRBV2
j_gene: TRBJ2-1

CDR3aa: CASIQGIQTSTDTQYF
v_gene: TRBV2
j_gene: TRBJ2-3

CDR3aa: CASSHLAGEGNEQFF
v_gene: TRBV3-1
j_gene: TRBJ2-1

CDR3aa: CASSLGRGRLGYTF
v_gene: TRBV12-3/TRBV12-4
j_gene: TRBJ1-2

CDR3aa: CSGGVAFF
v_gene: TRBV20-1
j_gene: TRBJ1-1

CDR3aa: CASSFPLVSYEQYF
v_gene: TRBV7-9
j_gene: TRBJ2-7

CDR3aa: CSATGSANNSPLHF
v_gene: TRBV20-1
j_gene: TRBJ1-6

CDR3aa: CASSWASGSPGELFF
v_gene: TRBV6-5
j_gene: TRBJ2-2